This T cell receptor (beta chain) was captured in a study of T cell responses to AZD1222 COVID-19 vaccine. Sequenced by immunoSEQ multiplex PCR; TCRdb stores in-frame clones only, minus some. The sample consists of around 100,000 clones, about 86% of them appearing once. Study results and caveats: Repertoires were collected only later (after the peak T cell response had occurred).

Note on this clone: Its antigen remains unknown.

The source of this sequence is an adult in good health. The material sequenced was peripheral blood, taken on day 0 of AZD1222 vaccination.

The CDR3 region is CASSPQGLAKTQFF. The CDR3 DNA follows: TGTGCCAGTAGTCCTCAAGGACTAGCGAAAACGCAGTTCTTC. The V and J genes are TRBV19 and TRBJ2-1; 9 bases fit TRBD2. CDR1 and CDR2 from the germline V gene are LNHDA and SQIVND (reference sequence). The CDR3 is made up of 14 amino acids. V dropped 5 bases and J dropped 12; count of bases not matched to a gene: 11.